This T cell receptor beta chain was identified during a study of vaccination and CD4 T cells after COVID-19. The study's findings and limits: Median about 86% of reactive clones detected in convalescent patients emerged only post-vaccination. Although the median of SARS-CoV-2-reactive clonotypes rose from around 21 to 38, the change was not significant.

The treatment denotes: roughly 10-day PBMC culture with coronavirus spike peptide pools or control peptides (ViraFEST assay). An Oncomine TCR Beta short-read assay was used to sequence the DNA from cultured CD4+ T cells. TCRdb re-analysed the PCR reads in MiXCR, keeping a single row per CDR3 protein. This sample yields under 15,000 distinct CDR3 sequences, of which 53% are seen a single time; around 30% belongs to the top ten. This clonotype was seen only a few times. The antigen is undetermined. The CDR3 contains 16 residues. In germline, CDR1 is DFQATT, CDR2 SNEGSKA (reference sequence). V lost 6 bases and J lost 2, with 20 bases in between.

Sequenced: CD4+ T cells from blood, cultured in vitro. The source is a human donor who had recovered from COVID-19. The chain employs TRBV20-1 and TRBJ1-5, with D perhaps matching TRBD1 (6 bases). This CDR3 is CSARPVGGTRNQPQHF. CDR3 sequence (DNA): TGCAGTGCCCGACCCGTAGGGGGAACCCGCAATCAGCCCCAGCATTTT.